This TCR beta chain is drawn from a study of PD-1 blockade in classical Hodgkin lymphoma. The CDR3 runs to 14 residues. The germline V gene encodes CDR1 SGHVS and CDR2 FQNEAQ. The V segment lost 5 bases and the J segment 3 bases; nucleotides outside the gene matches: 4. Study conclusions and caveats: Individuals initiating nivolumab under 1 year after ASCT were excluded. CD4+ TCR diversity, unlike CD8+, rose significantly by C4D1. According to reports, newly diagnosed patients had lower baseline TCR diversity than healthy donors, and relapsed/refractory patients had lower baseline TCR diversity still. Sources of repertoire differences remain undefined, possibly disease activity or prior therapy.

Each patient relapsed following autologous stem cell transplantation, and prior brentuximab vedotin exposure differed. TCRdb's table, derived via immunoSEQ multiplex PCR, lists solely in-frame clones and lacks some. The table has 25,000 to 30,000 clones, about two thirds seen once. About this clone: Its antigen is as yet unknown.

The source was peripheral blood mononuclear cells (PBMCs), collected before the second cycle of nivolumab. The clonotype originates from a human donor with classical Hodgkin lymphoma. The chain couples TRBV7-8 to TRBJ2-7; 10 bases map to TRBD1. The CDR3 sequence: CASSLRTGGYEQYF. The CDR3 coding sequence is TGTGCCAGCAGCCTCCGGACAGGGGGCTACGAGCAGTACTTC.